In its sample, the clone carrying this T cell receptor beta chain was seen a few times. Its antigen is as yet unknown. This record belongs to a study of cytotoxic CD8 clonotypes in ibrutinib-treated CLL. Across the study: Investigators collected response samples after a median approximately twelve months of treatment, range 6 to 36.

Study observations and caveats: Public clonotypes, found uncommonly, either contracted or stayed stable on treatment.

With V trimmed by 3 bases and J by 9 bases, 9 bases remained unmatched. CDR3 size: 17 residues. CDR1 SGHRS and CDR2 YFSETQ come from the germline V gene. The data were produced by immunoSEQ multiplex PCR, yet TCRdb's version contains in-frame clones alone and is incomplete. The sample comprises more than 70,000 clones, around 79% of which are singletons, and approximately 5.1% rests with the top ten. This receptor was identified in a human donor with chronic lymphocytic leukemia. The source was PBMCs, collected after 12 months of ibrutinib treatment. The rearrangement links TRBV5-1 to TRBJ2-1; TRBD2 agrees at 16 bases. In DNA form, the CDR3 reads TGCGCCAGCAGCTCACGTCCCGGGACTAGCGGGGGGGGTGAGCAGTTCTTC. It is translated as CASSSRPGTSGGGEQFF.